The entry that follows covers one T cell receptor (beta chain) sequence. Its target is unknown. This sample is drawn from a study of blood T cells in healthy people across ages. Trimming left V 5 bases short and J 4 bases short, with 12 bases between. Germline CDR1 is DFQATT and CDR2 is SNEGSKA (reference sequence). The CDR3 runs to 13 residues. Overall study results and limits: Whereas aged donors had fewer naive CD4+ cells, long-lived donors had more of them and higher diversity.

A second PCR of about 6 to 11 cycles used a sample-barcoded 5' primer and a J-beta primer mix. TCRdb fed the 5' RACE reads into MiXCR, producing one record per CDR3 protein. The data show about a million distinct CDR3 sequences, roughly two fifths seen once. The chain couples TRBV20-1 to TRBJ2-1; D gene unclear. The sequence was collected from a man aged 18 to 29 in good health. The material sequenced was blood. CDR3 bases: TGCAGTGCTCGCTTAGGCCTATACAATGAGCAGTTCTTC. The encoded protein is CSARLGLYNEQFF.